The 6 T cell receptor beta chains presented below share a single source sample, sequenced in a study of beta chain features in type 1 diabetes (dated by TCRdb to 2016 to 2019). Library method: the immunoSEQ multiplex PCR assay. All of the isolated RNA was reverse transcribed with the High Capacity cDNA Reverse Transcription Kit, so expressed TCRB transcripts were sequenced. TCRdb obtained this table from immuneACCESS and retained in-frame rearrangements with V and J assigned. These tables miss some clones; where compared with another copy, unresolved V genes account for less than half of the shortfall, and the remainder is unexplained. Recorded for this sample are just under 150,000 clones; about 10% of them occurred a single time. Roughly 1.3% of the sample belongs to the ten largest clones. The material sequenced was naive CD4+ T cells from blood. The sample's cell subset or site, from its label and the paper: true naive CD4+ T cells. The receptors shown here come from a man aged 18 to 35 in good health.

This chain links TRBV19 with TRBJ1-5, with 10 bases matching TRBD1. V was pared by 4 bases and J by 6 bases, with 6 bases of the junction left unmatched. The germline CDR1 and CDR2 sequences are LNHDA and SQIVND (reference sequence). The CDR3 totals 15 residues. The CDR3 here is CASSNDRGQVQPQHF. For the CDR3, the DNA is TGTGCCAGTAGTAACGACAGGGGGCAGGTTCAGCCCCAGCATTTT.

The V gene is TRBV5-1, the J gene TRBJ2-2; 7 bases align to TRBD1. J lost 7 bases, V lost 1 base, and 4 bases had no gene match. This CDR3 contains 14 residues. Per the germline V gene, CDR1 is SGHRS and CDR2 is YFSETQ. Here the CDR3 DNA reads TGCGCCAGCAGCTTGACACAGGGGTTCGGGGAGCTGTTTTTT. Residues: CASSLTQGFGELFF.

The sample holds a few counts of this clone. The chain has TRBV10-3 and TRBJ2-5; 9 bases are a match to TRBD2. The DNA end lines up better with TRBJ2-7; the J call may be wrong. The germline gives CDR1 ENHRY, CDR2 SYGVKD. The CDR3 loop spans 15 amino acids. CDR3 sequence reads: CAIKESSGDPYEQYF. CDR3 DNA sequence: TGTGCCATCAAAGAGTCTAGCGGGGATCCCTACGAGCAGTACTTC.

The rearrangement joins TRBV29-1 to TRBJ2-7, with D possibly matching TRBD2 (6 bases). Trimming removed 2 bases from V and 1 base from J, with 21 bases in between. Germline CDR1 is SQVTM and CDR2 is ANQGSEA. The CDR3 length is 17 residues. The CDR3 here is CSVEPQPRGFTSYEQYF. DNA for the CDR3: TGCAGCGTTGAACCACAACCACGGGGGTTCACATCCTACGAGCAGTACTTC.

This clone appeared many times. The chain combines TRBV15 with TRBJ2-1; TRBD1 might be the D (5 bases). The length of the CDR3 is 14 residues. Germline CDR1 LNHNV, CDR2 YYDKDF (reference sequence). V was cut by 0 bases and J by 5 bases, with 8 bases left in between. The CDR3 sequence: CATSRDRGDNEQFF. The CDR3 DNA reads TGTGCCACCAGCAGAGATAGGGGCGACAATGAGCAGTTCTTC. The complete variable domain, with remaining parts taken from reference TRBV15 and TRBJ2-1, reads DAMVIQNPRYQVTQFGKPVTLSCSQTLNHNVMYWYQQKSSQAPKLLFHYYDKDFNNEADTPDNFQSRRPNTSFCFLDIRSPGLGDTAMYLCATSRDRGDNEQFFGPGTRLTVL.

V is TRBV5-4 and J is TRBJ2-1; D unresolved. The V end lost 1 base, the J end lost 7 bases, and 12 bases lay between the germline ends. CDR3 length equals 14 residues. Germline V gene sequence: CDR1 SGHNT, CDR2 YYREEE (reference sequence). The CDR3: CASSLSEQRNEQFF. In DNA, the CDR3 is TGTGCCAGCAGCTTGTCTGAGCAGAGGAATGAGCAGTTCTTC.